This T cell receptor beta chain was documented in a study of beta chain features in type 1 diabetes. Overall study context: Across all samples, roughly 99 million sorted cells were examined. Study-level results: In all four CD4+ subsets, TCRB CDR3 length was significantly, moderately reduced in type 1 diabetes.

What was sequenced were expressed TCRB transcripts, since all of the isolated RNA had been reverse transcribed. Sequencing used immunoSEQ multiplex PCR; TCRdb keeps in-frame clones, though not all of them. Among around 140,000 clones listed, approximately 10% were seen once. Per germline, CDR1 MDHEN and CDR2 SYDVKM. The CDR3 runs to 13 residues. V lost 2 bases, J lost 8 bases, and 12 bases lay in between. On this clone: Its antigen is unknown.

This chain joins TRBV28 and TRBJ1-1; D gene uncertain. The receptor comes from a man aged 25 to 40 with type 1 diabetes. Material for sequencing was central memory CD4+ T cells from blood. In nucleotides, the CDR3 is TGTGCCAGCAGTTTAGAGGAGCGCGGGGAAGCTTTCTTT. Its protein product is CASSLEERGEAFF. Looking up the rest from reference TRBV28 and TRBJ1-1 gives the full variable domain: DVKVTQSSRYLVKRTGEKVFLECVQDMDHENMFWYRQDPGLGLRLIYFSYDVKMKEKGDIPEGYSVSREKKERFSLILESASTNQTSMYLCASSLEERGEAFFGQGTRLTVV.